Below, one T cell receptor beta chain is given with its context. Its antigen is still unknown. This specimen belongs to a study of cytomegalovirus exposure and HLA in healthy donors. The primer mix had 60 Vbeta and 13 Jbeta primers. TCRdb's copy holds only in-frame clones and misses some; the assay was immunoSEQ multiplex PCR. In the table there are some 130,000 clones, around 85% of which are singletons. V gave up 6 bases and J gave up 7 bases, with 15 bases separating them. The V gene's germline CDR1 is SQVTM and CDR2 ANQGSEA. This CDR3 contains 12 residues. Overall study findings and caveats: Reports credit the classifier with highly specific, highly sensitive diagnosis of cytomegalovirus status. Upon later analysis, HLA-associated TCR beta chains proved more clonally expanded than other, equally common chains. CMV antigen specificity of a few CMV-associated chains was confirmed in vitro. In most subjects, TCR beta sequences reportedly gave accurate predictions of HLA-A and HLA-B alleles.

Sequenced input: PBMCs. The receptor was derived from a woman between 50 and 59 years old in good health and CMV-seropositive. The rearrangement uses TRBV29-1 and TRBJ2-5; D is possibly TRBD1 (5 bases). DNA for the CDR3: TGCAGCGTAGCAGGGTTGGGTTCGACCCAGTACTTC. Translating it yields CSVAGLGSTQYF.